This TCR beta chain was captured in a study of T cell responses to AZD1222 COVID-19 vaccine. Looking at the study overall: Timing groups of about 4 and about 12 weeks for second doses were pooled.

Sequencing used immunoSEQ multiplex PCR; TCRdb keeps in-frame clones, though not all of them. Of about 130,000 clones in the sample, about 92% were seen once. The CDR3 extends over 12 amino acids. Looked up from germline, CDR1 is LNHDA and CDR2 is SQIVND (reference sequence). The germline V and J ends were trimmed by 11 bases and 1 base, with 11 bases remaining between them. This clonotype was sampled from an adult in good health. Specimen: peripheral blood, collected on day 0 of AZD1222 vaccination. This chain uses TRBV19 with TRBJ1-1; D possibly corresponds to TRBD1 (6 bases). CDR3 nucleotide sequence: TGTGCCGTGCAGGGGCGGAACACTGAAGCTTTCTTT. Encoded protein: CAVQGRNTEAFF.